This T cell receptor (beta chain) was obtained from a study of blood T cell repertoires in COVID-19. About the research overall: Samples representing acute and convalescent COVID-19 were sourced from the United States, Italy and Spain.

The authors' processing: Estimation of nucleated cell counts was performed using reference gene primer amplification. Profiling relied on immunoSEQ multiplex PCR, and the TCRdb table lists in-frame clones only, not all of them. D and trimming were read from the DNA, whereas the V and J calls and clone size are those reported in that table. The sample includes about 90,000 clones, about 89% of them seen just once. Trimming took 5 bases from V and 0 from J, leaving 17 bases between them. The germline V gene encodes CDR1 SGHTA and CDR2 FQGTGA. CDR3 length equals 17 residues. The receptor comes from a man aged 50-60 years with COVID-19, enrolled during active disease. The sequencing sample was made of peripheral blood. The V gene is TRBV7-3, the J gene TRBJ1-3; no definite D call. CDR3 residues: CASSPQPLGVSGNTIYF. As DNA, the CDR3 is TGTGCCAGCAGCCCCCAGCCCCTGGGCGTCTCTGGAAACACCATATATTTT.